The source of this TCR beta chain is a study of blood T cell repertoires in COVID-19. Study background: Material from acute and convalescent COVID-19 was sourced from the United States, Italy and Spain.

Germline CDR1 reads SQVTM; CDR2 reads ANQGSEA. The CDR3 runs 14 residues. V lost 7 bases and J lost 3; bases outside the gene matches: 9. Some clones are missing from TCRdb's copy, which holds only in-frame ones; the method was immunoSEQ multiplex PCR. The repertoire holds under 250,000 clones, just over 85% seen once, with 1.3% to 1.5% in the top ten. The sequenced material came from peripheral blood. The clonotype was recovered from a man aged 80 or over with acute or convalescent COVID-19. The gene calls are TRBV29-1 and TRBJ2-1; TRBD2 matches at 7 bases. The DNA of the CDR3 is TGCAGCGCCCCCGGGCTAGCGGACTACAATGAGCAGTTCTTC. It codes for CSAPGLADYNEQFF.